This T cell receptor (beta chain) was sequenced during a study of post-analysis software for immune sequencing data. About the study: Included courses were relapsing-remitting and secondary progressive multiple sclerosis; progressive-relapsing multiple sclerosis was also included. Study-wide results and caveats: Controls showed significantly higher normalized Chao1 diversity than did multiple sclerosis patients. About five TRBV segments appeared more often in patients than in controls, and TRBV5-6, TRBV5-1 and TRBV20-1 were among these. Strong co-clustering by F measure linked samples that shared a preparation batch.

V lost 5 bases and J lost 2, with 12 bases in between. Germline lookup yields CDR1 MNHEY and CDR2 SVGEGT. The CDR3 spans 14 residues. As for this clonotype: Its cognate antigen is unknown.

Unique molecular identifiers had been added to the TCR beta cDNA libraries. When 1 to 10 million T cells were used, they gave hundreds of thousands of cDNA molecules. TCRdb processed the PCR reads anew with MiXCR; each CDR3 protein has one entry. The sample has 750,000 to 950,000 distinct CDR3 sequences; roughly 50% are singletons. The chain employs TRBV6-2 or TRBV6-3 and TRBJ2-5; perhaps TRBD2 as D (5 bases). The sequencing input was blood. This sequence was found in a girl aged 10-17 years with multiple sclerosis. The DNA for the CDR3 is TGTGCCAGCAGTCACCGGGAAGCGCAAGAGACCCAGTACTTC. It codes for CASSHREAQETQYF.